The clone carrying this T cell receptor (beta chain) was detected once. This sample was included in a study of T cell responses to AZD1222 COVID-19 vaccine. TCRdb's table, derived via immunoSEQ multiplex PCR, lists solely in-frame clones and lacks some. Seen here are around 270,000 clones, around 93% observed once, and the top ten hold 0.5% to 0.65%. The CDR3 has 16 amino acids. Trimming stripped 3 bases from V and 6 bases from J, with 18 bases between. CDR1 is LNHDA, CDR2 SQIVND, per germline (reference sequence). The rearrangement uses TRBV19 and TRBJ1-5; D remains unclear. This sequence originates from an adult who received the AZD1222 COVID-19 vaccine. Sample: peripheral blood, taken 28 days after the second AZD1222 dose. CDR3 sequence (DNA): TGTGCCAGTAGTATCGGGGAGGGCCGGGGTGGTCAGCCCCAGCATTTT. It yields the protein CASSIGEGRGGQPQHF.